This TCR beta chain was documented in a study of blood T cell repertoires in COVID-19. Sequencing was performed with immunoSEQ multiplex PCR; in TCRdb, only in-frame clones are kept and a portion is missing. The sample yields about 260,000 clones, 80% to 90% seen once. Germline V gives CDR1 SQVTM, CDR2 ANQGSEA. The length of the CDR3 is 13 residues. Unmatched junction bases numbered 9, after V lost 7 bases and J lost 6 bases. Sequencing used peripheral blood. The receptor comes from a woman between 40 and 55 years old who had recovered from COVID-19. The chain is built from TRBV29-1 and TRBJ2-4, with 7 bases lining up with TRBD2. The CDR3 DNA sequence: TGCAGCGCCGAGGGAGGGCAAAGAAACATTCAGTACTTC. Protein product: CSAEGGQRNIQYF. The whole variable domain, remainder taken from reference TRBV29-1 and TRBJ2-4, is SAVISQKPSRDICQRGTSLTIQCQVDSQVTMMFWYRQQPGQSLTLIATANQGSEATYESGFVIDKFPISRPNLTFSTLTVSNMSPEDSSIYLCSAEGGQRNIQYFGAGTRLSVL.